Listed here are 26 T cell receptor beta chains from one sample, sequenced in a study of T cell responses to AZD1222 COVID-19 vaccine. Only in-frame clones appear in the TCRdb table, and some are missing; sequencing was by immunoSEQ multiplex PCR. The repertoire holds some 99,000 clones, with about 88% as singletons. Material: peripheral blood, obtained on day 0 of AZD1222 vaccination. Source of these receptors: an adult in good health.

CDR3 protein: CASSMSETQYF. DNA of the CDR3: TGTGCCAGCAGCATGTCGGAGACCCAGTACTTC. The rearrangement links TRBV6-2 or TRBV6-3 to TRBJ2-5; no firm D call. The CDR3 consists of 11 residues. Per germline, CDR1 MNHEY and CDR2 SVGEGT. Trimming took 6 bases from V and 5 from J, leaving 7 bases between them.

The chain couples TRBV15 to TRBJ2-1; D is unclear. The CDR3 is made up of 15 amino acids. In germline, CDR1 is LNHNV, CDR2 YYDKDF (reference sequence). Deletions cut 0 bases from V and 9 bases from J, with 15 bases between. The DNA of the CDR3 is TGTGCCACCAGCAGAGATAGGTATTCCATCGGTGAGCAGTTCTTC. Protein product: CATSRDRYSIGEQFF.

This sequence joins TRBV18 and TRBJ2-7; D gene uncertain. This CDR3 is 14 amino acids long. The germline V gene encodes CDR1 KGHSH and CDR2 LQKENI. Trimming took 2 bases from V and 6 from J, leaving 14 bases between them. The CDR3 nucleotides are TGTGCCAGCTCACCAAGGCTAGTCGGAACCGAGCAGTACGTC. Residues: CASSPRLVGTEQYV.

This clone was counted a few times. The chain employs TRBV18 and TRBJ2-1; D call uncertain. Germline V gives CDR1 KGHSH, CDR2 LQKENI. The CDR3 has 13 amino acids. Trimming removed 1 base at V and 1 base at J, with 2 bases between. CDR3 loop: CASSPQSYNEQFF. In nucleotides, the CDR3 is TGTGCCAGCTCACCACAGTCCTACAATGAGCAGTTCTTC.

The chain is built from TRBV9 and TRBJ1-6, with 11 bases lining up with TRBD1. Germline V CDR1 and CDR2: SGDLS, YYNGEE. The V and J ends lost 0 bases and 3 bases, in that order; junction bases with no gene match: 2. The CDR3 is 17 amino acids. For the CDR3, the DNA is TGTGCCAGCAGCGTAGCGGGGACAGGGGGCTATAATTCACCCCTCCACTTT. Its translation is CASSVAGTGGYNSPLHF.

The chain couples TRBV28 to TRBJ2-6; TRBD2 is a possible D gene (6 bases). The germline V and J ends were trimmed by 5 bases and 0 bases, with 20 bases remaining between them. This CDR3 is 19 amino acids long. The germline CDR1 and CDR2 sequences are MDHEN and SYDVKM. CDR3 loop: CASSTRDWSMPSGANVLTF. Written as DNA, the CDR3 is TGTGCCAGCAGTACCCGGGACTGGAGCATGCCCTCTGGGGCCAACGTCCTGACTTTC.

The chain is built from TRBV3-1 (or the pseudogene TRBV3-2) and TRBJ2-2; D possibly corresponds to TRBD1 (5 bases). Trimming left V 4 bases short and J 2 bases short, with 14 bases between. The CDR3 is made up of 16 amino acids. Germline V gives CDR1 LGHDT, CDR2 YNNKEL (reference sequence). CDR3 protein: CASSPIGRANTGELFF. The CDR3 DNA is TGTGCCAGCAGCCCCATTGGCAGGGCAAACACCGGGGAGCTGTTTTTT.

The chain recombines TRBV5-1 with TRBJ2-7; TRBD1 matches at 7 bases. Germline-derived CDR1 and CDR2 are SGHRS and YFSETQ. After removal of 0 bases from V and 7 bases from J, the junction contained 7 bases not matched to a gene. The CDR3 has 14 amino acids. The CDR3 protein is CASSLGDRAEEQYV. DNA of the CDR3: TGCGCCAGCAGCTTGGGCGACAGGGCAGAGGAGCAGTACGTC.

V and J are TRBV15 and TRBJ2-7, with a weak D call TRBD2 (7 bases). The germline V and J ends were trimmed by 1 base and 4 bases, with 17 bases remaining between them. CDR3 length: 16 amino acids. The V gene's germline CDR1 is LNHNV and CDR2 YYDKDF (reference sequence). For the CDR3, the DNA is TGTGCCACCAGCAGAGTCCTGGGAGGGGGGCCATACGAGCAGTACTTC. It is translated as CATSRVLGGGPYEQYF.

V is TRBV7-3 and J is TRBJ2-3; 7 bases map to TRBD1. This CDR3 is built from 14 residues. Germline V lookup: CDR1 SGHTA, CDR2 FQGTGA. V shed 5 bases, J shed 1 base, and the junction held 3 bases outside the gene matches. This chain's CDR3 is CASSPDRGTDTQYF. The CDR3 nucleotides read TGTGCCAGCAGCCCCGACAGGGGCACAGATACGCAGTATTTT.

V and J are TRBV29-1 and TRBJ1-2, with 9 bases that match TRBD1. The CDR3 consists of 13 residues. Trimming cost V 6 bases and J 8 bases; bases outside gene matches: 10. CDR1 is SQVTM and CDR2 is ANQGSEA in the germline V gene. The CDR3: CSVAGTGYSGYTF. DNA for the CDR3: TGCAGCGTAGCCGGGACAGGGTATTCCGGCTACACCTTC.

This rearrangement joins TRBV5-1 to TRBJ2-7, with D perhaps matching TRBD1 (8 bases). The CDR3 length is 15 residues. Deletions cut 0 bases from V and 2 bases from J, with 12 bases between. Germline CDR1 SGHRS, CDR2 YFSETQ. CDR3 coding DNA: TGCGCCAGCAGCTTGGATACAGGGGGGGCCTACGAGCAGTACTTC. Translated, it gives CASSLDTGGAYEQYF.

The V and J genes are TRBV7-6 and TRBJ2-2, with 12 bases identical to TRBD2. Germline CDR1 is SGHVS and CDR2 is FNYEAQ. V lost 7 bases and J lost 3; bases outside the gene matches: 9. This CDR3 is built from 17 residues. The CDR3 is CASKALAGGRHTGELFF. The CDR3 DNA follows: TGTGCCAGCAAAGCGCTAGCGGGGGGGCGGCACACCGGGGAGCTGTTTTTT.

This sequence joins TRBV4-2 and TRBJ1-5; the match to TRBD1 covers 8 bases. V lost 0 bases, J lost 5 bases, and 6 bases stayed unmatched. The CDR3 has 16 amino acids. Germline assignment: CDR1 LGHNA and CDR2 YNFKEQ. CDR3 DNA sequence: TGTGCCAGCAGCCAAGAGGACAGGGCGGGCGATCAGCCCCAGCATTTT. It codes for CASSQEDRAGDQPQHF.

The chain links TRBV28 to TRBJ1-1; no firm D call. CDR1 is MDHEN, CDR2 SYDVKM, per germline. The CDR3 totals 14 residues. The germline V and J ends were trimmed by 2 bases and 4 bases, with 11 bases remaining between them. CDR3 sequence reads: CASSLRSSGTEAFF. The CDR3 nucleotides are TGTGCCAGCAGTTTAAGATCCTCCGGCACTGAAGCTTTCTTT.

The V gene is TRBV11-3, the J gene TRBJ2-1, with D possibly being TRBD2 (6 bases). Germline CDR1 is SGHNT and CDR2 is YENEEA. The CDR3 runs to 18 residues. V gave up 3 bases and J gave up 8 bases, with 26 bases separating them. The CDR3 is CASSFIPPFAASDYEQFF. Here the CDR3 DNA reads TGTGCCAGCAGCTTTATCCCACCCTTCGCCGCTAGCGATTATGAGCAGTTCTTC.

J is TRBJ1-2 and V is TRBV25-1, with 8 nucleotides matching TRBD1. Germline CDR1 and CDR2: MGHDK and SYGVNS. Trimming removed 2 bases from V and 7 bases from J; junction bases left unmatched: 6. CDR3 length equals 14 residues. The CDR3 bases are TGTGCCAGCAGTGAACCGGGGACAGGCCGTGGCTACACCTTC. The encoded protein is CASSEPGTGRGYTF.

CDR3 loop: CASSLSPLPQGDDGYTF. For the CDR3, the DNA is TGTGCCAGCAGCTTAAGCCCCCTCCCCCAAGGGGACGACGGCTACACCTTC. The J gene is TRBJ1-2, the V gene TRBV7-3, with D possibly matching TRBD1 (5 bases). Trimming removed 1 base at V and 8 bases at J, with 23 bases between. The CDR3 loop spans 17 amino acids. Germline assignment: CDR1 SGHTA and CDR2 FQGTGA. Drawing the rest from reference TRBV7-3 and TRBJ1-2, the complete variable domain is GAGVSQTPSNKVTEKGKYVELRCDPISGHTALYWYRQSLGQGPEFLIYFQGTGAADDSGLPNDRFFAVRPEGSVSTLKIQRTERGDSAVYLCASSLSPLPQGDDGYTFGSGTRLTVV.

This chain joins TRBV15 and TRBJ2-1; 12 bases map to TRBD2. Germline values: CDR1 LNHNV, CDR2 YYDKDF (reference sequence). The CDR3 spans 18 residues. Trimming removed 1 base from V and 0 bases from J; junction bases left unmatched: 4. The CDR3 loop reads CATSRAGLAGSSYNEQFF. CDR3 DNA: TGTGCCACCAGCAGAGCTGGACTAGCGGGGAGCTCCTACAATGAGCAGTTCTTC.

The chain recombines TRBV7-9 with TRBJ2-7, with 8 bases that match TRBD1. V gave up 4 bases and J gave up 4 bases; unmatched junction bases: 3. CDR1 and CDR2 (germline): SEHNR, FQNEAQ (reference sequence). The CDR3 extends over 13 amino acids. The DNA of the CDR3 is TGTGCCAGCAGCTCCCACAGGGGGTACGAGCAGTACTTC. This codes for CASSSHRGYEQYF.

The chain carries TRBV3-1 (or the pseudogene TRBV3-2) and TRBJ1-5; D not certain. Trimming cost V 0 bases and J 4 bases, with 10 bases left between them. CDR1 and CDR2 (germline): LGHDT, YNNKEL (reference sequence). The CDR3 length is 15 residues. The CDR3 region is CASSQDFRPNQPQHF. The DNA of the CDR3 is TGTGCCAGCAGCCAAGATTTCAGGCCAAATCAGCCCCAGCATTTT.

In its sample, this clone was seen once. The gene calls are TRBV5-1 and TRBJ2-5; D might be TRBD1 (6 bases). Germline CDR1 and CDR2: SGHRS and YFSETQ. The V and J ends lost 0 bases and 4 bases respectively, with 10 bases between them. This CDR3 has 14 amino acids. The CDR3 nucleotides read TGCGCCAGCAGCTTGGTAGGGGGTGTAGAGACCCAGTACTTC. Protein: CASSLVGGVETQYF.

This chain links TRBV5-1 with TRBJ2-3; 7 bases line up with TRBD2. The V gene's germline CDR1 is SGHRS and CDR2 YFSETQ. The CDR3 extends over 18 amino acids. V was clipped by 1 base and J by 3 bases; unmatched bases: 14. This CDR3 is CASSLREGGRRRTDTQYF. CDR3 in DNA: TGCGCCAGCAGCTTGCGCGAGGGAGGGCGGCGGCGGACAGATACGCAGTATTTT.

CDR3 protein: CASSLNGEADGYTF. The CDR3 bases are TGCGCCAGCAGCTTAAACGGGGAGGCGGATGGCTACACCTTC. The chain uses TRBV5-1 and TRBJ1-2; D is unclear. Germline V gene data show CDR1 as SGHRS and CDR2 as YFSETQ. Trimming cost V 2 bases and J 6 bases, with 14 bases left between them. The CDR3 has 14 residues.

This chain joins TRBV30 and TRBJ1-1; D is ambiguous. This CDR3 comprises 15 residues. CDR1 and CDR2 (germline): GTSNPN, SVGIG (reference sequence). V lost 3 bases and J 5 bases, leaving 19 bases between the germline ends. The CDR3 protein is CAWRFRAQSYTEAFF. DNA of the CDR3: TGTGCCTGGAGGTTTAGGGCCCAGAGCTATACTGAAGCTTTCTTT. Full variable domain (rest looked up from reference TRBV30 and TRBJ1-1): SQTIHQWPATLVQPVGSPLSLECTVEGTSNPNLYWYRQAAGRGLQLLFYSVGIGQISSEVPQNLSASRPQDRQFILSSKKLLLSDSGFYLCAWRFRAQSYTEAFFGQGTRLTVV.

This chain joins TRBV15 and TRBJ2-5; D is ambiguous. The V end was cut by 5 bases, the J end by 7 bases, with 14 bases between. This CDR3 region has 13 residues. Germline V gives CDR1 LNHNV, CDR2 YYDKDF (reference sequence). The CDR3 bases are TGTGCCACCAGCCTCCCGTCCGGGTCGACCCAGTACTTC. Protein product: CATSLPSGSTQYF.